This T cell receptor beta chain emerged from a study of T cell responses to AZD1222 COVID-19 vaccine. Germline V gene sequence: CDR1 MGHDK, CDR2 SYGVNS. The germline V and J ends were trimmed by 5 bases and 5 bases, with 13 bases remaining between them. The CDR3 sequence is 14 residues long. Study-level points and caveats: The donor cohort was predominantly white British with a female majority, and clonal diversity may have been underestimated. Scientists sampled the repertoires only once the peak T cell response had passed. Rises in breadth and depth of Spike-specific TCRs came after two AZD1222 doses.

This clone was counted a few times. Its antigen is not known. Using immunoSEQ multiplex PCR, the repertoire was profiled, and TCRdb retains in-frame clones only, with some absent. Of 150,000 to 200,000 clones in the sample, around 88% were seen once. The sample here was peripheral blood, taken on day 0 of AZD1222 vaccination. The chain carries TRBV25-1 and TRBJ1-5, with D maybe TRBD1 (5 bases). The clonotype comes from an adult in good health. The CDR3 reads CASSSPGTDQPQHF. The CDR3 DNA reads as TGTGCCAGCAGTTCTCCCGGGACCGATCAGCCCCAGCATTTT.